A single sample is the source of the 10 T cell receptor beta chains below, sequenced in a study of patients and donors after allogeneic stem cell transplantation. TCRdb re-called the RT-PCR reads through MiXCR, storing one row per CDR3 protein. This sample has hundreds of thousands of distinct CDR3 sequences, with 16% found just once. The material sequenced was blood, either unsorted or a sorted T cell fraction (not recorded which). The source of these receptors is a human donor who was either an allogeneic HSCT recipient or a stem cell or donor lymphocyte infusion donor (not recorded which). It is not recorded whose cells these are; they may come from a transplant donor.

By sample share, this clonotype is medium-sized (0.01 to 0.1%). The chain couples TRBV9 to TRBJ2-7, with a possible D match to TRBD2 (6 bases). The V gene lost 3 bases and the J gene lost 7 bases, with 23 bases spanning the gap. The CDR3 covers 16 residues. In germline, CDR1 is SGDLS, CDR2 YYNGEE. CDR3 region: CASSAVIGTPLGEQYF. DNA for the CDR3: TGTGCCAGCAGCGCCGTGATCGGGACTCCGTTGGGGGAGCAGTACTTC.

This clonotype appeared once. This chain joins TRBV9 and TRBJ2-1, with 10 bases lining up with TRBD2. The CDR3 runs 20 residues. Germline CDR1 SGDLS, CDR2 YYNGEE. V lost 3 bases, J lost 0 bases, and 15 bases stayed unmatched. The CDR3 DNA reads TGTGCCAGCAGCGCCCCGAGCGGGAGGGCCGGTCAAGGCTCCTACAATGAGCAGTTCTTC. Translating gives CASSAPSGRAGQGSYNEQFF.

This chain connects TRBV7-2 to TRBJ2-7; D ambiguous. V was shortened by 1 base and J by 1 base, with 11 bases between the two germline ends. This CDR3 has 15 amino acids. Germline CDR1 SGHTA, CDR2 FQGNSA. CDR3 nucleotides: TGTGCCAGCAGCTTAGGCAGGATCTTATCCTACGAGCAGTACTTC. Encoded protein: CASSLGRILSYEQYF. The whole variable domain, remainder taken from reference TRBV7-2 and TRBJ2-7, is GAGVSQSPSNKVTEKGKDVELRCDPISGHTALYWYRQSLGQGLEFLIYFQGNSAPDKSGLPSDRFSAERTGGSVSTLTIQRTQQEDSAVYLCASSLGRILSYEQYFGPGTRLTVT.

The gene calls are TRBV12-3 or TRBV12-4 and TRBJ2-2, with D perhaps TRBD2 (5 bases). CDR3 size: 15 residues. V gave up 1 base and J gave up 7 bases, with 13 bases separating them. The CDR3, as DNA: TGTGCCAGCAGTTTAGAACCCCCCGGAGGCGGGGAGCTGTTTTTT. The encoded protein is CASSLEPPGGGELFF.

V is TRBV6-4 and J is TRBJ1-2; unclear D gene. In germline, CDR1 is MRHNA, CDR2 SNTAGT. The ends were cut back, 0 bases at V and 4 bases at J, with 9 bases in the middle. The CDR3 loop spans 14 amino acids. CDR3 protein: CASSDSAGRYGYTF. The CDR3 region has the DNA TGTGCCAGCAGTGACTCGGCGGGCCGCTATGGCTACACCTTC.

The genes are TRBV7-9 and TRBJ1-5; D perhaps matches TRBD1 (6 bases). Per the germline V gene, CDR1 is SEHNR and CDR2 is FQNEAQ (reference sequence). Trimming took off 5 bases at V and 1 base at J, with 12 bases between the two ends. The CDR3 covers 15 residues. This CDR3 is CASSVTGRSNQPQHF. The CDR3 bases are TGTGCCAGCAGCGTTACAGGGCGAAGCAATCAGCCCCAGCATTTT.

The genes are TRBV27 and TRBJ1-1; no clear D. The germline CDR1 and CDR2 sequences are MNHEY and SMNVEV (reference sequence). The length of the CDR3 is 17 residues. The V gene lost 3 bases and the J gene lost 1 base, with 18 bases spanning the gap. Here the CDR3 reads CASSFLAPGSGNTEAFF. The CDR3 nucleotides read TGTGCCAGCAGTTTTTTAGCCCCAGGATCGGGGAACACTGAAGCTTTCTTT.

This clonotype was picked up a small number of times. The chain is built from TRBV5-1 and TRBJ2-7, with D perhaps matching TRBD1 (6 bases). Germline V gene data show CDR1 as SGHRS and CDR2 as YFSETQ. The ends were cut back, 4 bases at V and 0 bases at J, with 11 bases in the middle. The CDR3 extends over 14 amino acids. CDR3 loop: CASSKDSRSYEQYF. DNA for the CDR3: TGCGCCAGCAGCAAGGACAGCCGCTCCTACGAGCAGTACTTC.

J is TRBJ2-1 and V is TRBV7-3; TRBD1 agrees at 9 bases. The junction had 10 bases not matched to a gene; V was cut back by 4 bases and J by 9 bases. This CDR3 spans 15 amino acids. CDR1 is SGHTA, CDR2 FQGTGA, per germline. DNA of the CDR3: TGTGCCAGCAGCTACTCAATCCGGGACAGGGTTGAGCAGTTCTTC. Its translation: CASSYSIRDRVEQFF. Variable domain in full (rest from reference TRBV7-3 and TRBJ2-1): GAGVSQTPSNKVTEKGKYVELRCDPISGHTALYWYRQSLGQGPEFLIYFQGTGAADDSGLPNDRFFAVRPEGSVSTLKIQRTERGDSAVYLCASSYSIRDRVEQFFGPGTRLTVL.

In this sample, this clonotype turned up a few times. This chain joins TRBV20-1 and TRBJ2-3; D not resolved. The germline gives CDR1 DFQATT, CDR2 SNEGSKA (reference sequence). V shed 6 bases and J shed 6 bases, with 10 bases lying between them. CDR3 size: 11 residues. CDR3 in DNA: TGCAGTGCCTTTGAGTCCGATACGCAGTATTTT. Translating it yields CSAFESDTQYF.